The T cell receptor (beta chain) described here comes from a study of blood T cell repertoires in COVID-19. Study-level information: Spain, Italy and the United States supplied samples that represented acute and convalescent COVID-19. Sources were T cells, B-cell-depleted T cells, or PBMCs; the material itself was cDNA or gDNA.

Authors' data handling: Counts of nucleated cells, estimated from reference gene primer amplification, were obtained. Assay: immunoSEQ multiplex PCR; the TCRdb copy retains only in-frame clones and omits some. That table gives V, J and clone size, and the DNA gave D and trimming. The top ten hold 25% to 30% of the sample, which has approximately 75,000 clones, more than 60% seen once. V lost 3 bases and J 2 bases, leaving 20 bases between the germline ends. This CDR3 spans 17 amino acids. Germline assignment: CDR1 SNHLY and CDR2 FYNNEI. The source of this sequence is an elderly woman with active or convalescent COVID-19. The sequenced sample was peripheral blood. The V call is TRBV2, the J call TRBJ2-7; no clear D gene. CDR3 sequence (DNA): TGTGCCAGCAGTGAGGCCAGGCTACCACAACCCCCCTACGAGCAGTACTTC. Its translation: CASSEARLPQPPYEQYF.